A selection of T cell receptor beta chains follows, all from one sample in a study of CD8 T cells in ankylosing spondylitis. TCRdb redid the calling of the 5' RACE reads with MiXCR, one entry per CDR3 protein. The profile covers hundreds of thousands of distinct CDR3 sequences, with about a fifth appearing a single time and 3.5% to 4.5% taken by the ten largest. Sequencing input: blood, either unsorted or a sorted T cell fraction (not recorded which). The receptors shown here come from a female donor with ankylosing spondylitis or in good health (not recorded which). Each CDR3 is given with its conserved first and last residue. The D gene is left open where the match is weak. Only part of the rows carry a size: once, few, many, or a class if the clone is expanded.

j_call | v_call | clone_size | d_call | cdr3_aa | cdr3_nt
TRBJ2-2 | TRBV27 | - | - | CASRRGAREDTGELFF | TGTGCCAGCAGACGAGGGGCCAGGGAGGACACCGGGGAGCTGTTTTTT
TRBJ2-1 | TRBV11-3 | - | TRBD2 | CASSFGVRGGQFF | TGTGCCAGCAGCTTCGGGGTTCGGGGGGGGCAGTTCTTC
TRBJ2-7 | TRBV7-9 | many | - | CASSFQGTHEQYF | TGTGCCAGCAGCTTTCAGGGTACCCACGAGCAGTACTTC
TRBJ2-1 | TRBV20-1 | few | - | CSANRDSTANEQFF | TGCAGTGCTAACCGGGACTCGACCGCCAATGAGCAGTTCTTC
TRBJ2-7 | TRBV7-9 | many | TRBD2 | CASSLASGGLVTGEQYF | TGTGCCAGCAGCTTAGCGAGCGGGGGCCTCGTAACGGGGGAGCAGTACTTC
TRBJ2-3 | TRBV2 | - | - | CASVAGITDTQYF | TGTGCCAGCGTGGCGGGAATTACAGATACGCAGTATTTT
TRBJ2-3 | TRBV6-2/TRBV6-3 | - | TRBD1 | CASSYFLTGGTDTQYF | TGTGCCAGCAGTTACTTTTTGACAGGGGGCACAGATACGCAGTATTTT
TRBJ1-2 | TRBV6-2/TRBV6-3 | once | - | CASRQTDANYGYTF | TGTGCCAGCAGACAAACGGACGCCAACTATGGCTACACCTTC
TRBJ2-1 | TRBV24-1 | - | TRBD2 | CATSDLTSGPYNEQFF | TGTGCCACCAGTGACTTGACTAGCGGGCCCTACAATGAGCAGTTCTTC
TRBJ1-2 | TRBV6-4 | - | TRBD1 | CASSESTGSGYTF | TGTGCCAGCAGTGAATCGACAGGGTCCGGCTACACCTTC
TRBJ2-5 | TRBV7-2 | few | TRBD2 | CASSPLRSGRETQYF | TGTGCCAGCAGCCCCCTTAGGAGCGGGAGAGAGACCCAGTACTTC
TRBJ2-1 | TRBV7-2 | few | - | CASSLTGGSSYNEQFF | TGTGCCAGCAGCTTAACTGGCGGGTCCTCCTACAATGAGCAGTTCTTC
TRBJ2-3 | TRBV18 | - | - | CASSQGEIDTRYF | TGTGCCAGCTCACAGGGGGAAATAGATACGCGGTATTTT